The text below deals with one T cell receptor (beta chain). One junction end does not reproduce the germline sequence, and a read error may be involved. Germline V lookup: CDR1 LNHDA, CDR2 SQIVND (reference sequence). This CDR3 is 19 amino acids long. Assay used: immunoSEQ multiplex PCR; TCRdb lists only in-frame clones, some missing. The sample shows 500,000 to 550,000 clones, around 96% of them seen only once. This sample stems from a study of shared clonotypes between healthy human individuals. The TCR was taken from a woman aged 30 to 39 in good health. V gene TRBV19 combines with J gene TRBJ2-1; 15 nucleotides match TRBD2. Material: naive CD4+ T cells sorted from blood. Noted subset: CD45RA+ positively selected. The CDR3 reads CASSMGLAGGLPSNNEQFF. DNA of the CDR3: TGTGCCAGTAGTATGGGACTAGCGGGAGGACTCCCCTCCAACAATGAGCAGTTCTTC.